This TCR beta chain was profiled in a study of cytomegalovirus exposure and HLA in healthy donors. The CDR3 spans 13 residues. Trimming removed 4 bases from V and 4 bases from J; junction bases left unmatched: 4. Germline-derived CDR1 and CDR2 are SGHTA and FQGNSA. This clone was observed once. Its target is not known. The PCR ran on 60 Vbeta and 13 Jbeta primers. Only in-frame clones appear in the TCRdb table, and some are missing; sequencing was by immunoSEQ multiplex PCR. The sample lists approximately 100,000 clones; around 80% were seen once. Study-level results: Earlier results showed most TCR beta V segments being productive about 90% or about 30% of the time.

The sequenced material came from PBMCs. The chain has TRBV7-2 and TRBJ2-7, with 7 bases matching TRBD1. This sequence originates from a woman between 18 and 29 years old in good health and CMV-seronegative. In DNA, the CDR3 is TGTGCCAGCAGCTCGCTGGGACAGTACGAGCAGTACTTC. Its protein product is CASSSLGQYEQYF. Supplemented by reference TRBV7-2 and TRBJ2-7, the full variable domain reads GAGVSQSPSNKVTEKGKDVELRCDPISGHTALYWYRQSLGQGLEFLIYFQGNSAPDKSGLPSDRFSAERTGGSVSTLTIQRTQQEDSAVYLCASSSLGQYEQYFGPGTRLTVT.